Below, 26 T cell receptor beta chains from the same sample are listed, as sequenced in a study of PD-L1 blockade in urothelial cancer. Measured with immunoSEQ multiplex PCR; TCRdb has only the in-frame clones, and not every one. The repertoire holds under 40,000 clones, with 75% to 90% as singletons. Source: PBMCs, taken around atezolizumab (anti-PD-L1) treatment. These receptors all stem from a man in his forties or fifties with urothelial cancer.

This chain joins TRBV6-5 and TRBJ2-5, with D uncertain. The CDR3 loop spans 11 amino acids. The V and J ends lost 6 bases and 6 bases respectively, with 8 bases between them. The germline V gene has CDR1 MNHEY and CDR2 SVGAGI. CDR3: CASSPGKTQYF. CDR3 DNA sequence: TGTGCCAGCAGCCCTGGCAAGACCCAGTACTTC.

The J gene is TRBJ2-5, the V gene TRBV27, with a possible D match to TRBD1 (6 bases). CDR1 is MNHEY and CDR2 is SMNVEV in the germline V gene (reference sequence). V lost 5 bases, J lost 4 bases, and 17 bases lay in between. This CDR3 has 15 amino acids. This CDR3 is CASSRLAGDPETQYF. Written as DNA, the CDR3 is TGTGCCAGCAGTCGTTTGGCAGGGGACCCAGAGACCCAGTACTTC.

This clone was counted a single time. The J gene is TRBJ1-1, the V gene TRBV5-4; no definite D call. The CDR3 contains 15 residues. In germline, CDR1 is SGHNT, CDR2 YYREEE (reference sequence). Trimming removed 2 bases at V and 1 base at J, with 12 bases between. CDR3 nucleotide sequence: TGTGCCAGCAGCTTTCCGTCTAGGCCGAACACTGAAGCTTTCTTT. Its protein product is CASSFPSRPNTEAFF.

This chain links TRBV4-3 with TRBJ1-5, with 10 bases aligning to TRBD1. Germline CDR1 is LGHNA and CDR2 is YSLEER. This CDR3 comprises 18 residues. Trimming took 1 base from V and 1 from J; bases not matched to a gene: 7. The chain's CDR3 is CASSQGPPGQGSNQPQHF. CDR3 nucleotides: TGCGCCAGCAGCCAAGGTCCACCGGGACAGGGGAGCAATCAGCCCCAGCATTTT.

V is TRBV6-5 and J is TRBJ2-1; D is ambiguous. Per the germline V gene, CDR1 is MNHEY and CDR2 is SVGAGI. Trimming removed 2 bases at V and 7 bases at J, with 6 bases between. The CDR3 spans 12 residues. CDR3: CASSYGVNEQFF. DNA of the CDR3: TGTGCCAGCAGTTACGGAGTGAATGAGCAGTTCTTC.

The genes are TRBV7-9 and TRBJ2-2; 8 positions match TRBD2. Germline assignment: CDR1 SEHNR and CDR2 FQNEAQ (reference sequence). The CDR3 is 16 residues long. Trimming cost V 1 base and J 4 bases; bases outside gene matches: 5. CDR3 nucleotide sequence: TGTGCCAGCAGCTTAGTTCCTAGCGGGTCCACCGGGGAGCTGTTTTTT. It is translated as CASSLVPSGSTGELFF.

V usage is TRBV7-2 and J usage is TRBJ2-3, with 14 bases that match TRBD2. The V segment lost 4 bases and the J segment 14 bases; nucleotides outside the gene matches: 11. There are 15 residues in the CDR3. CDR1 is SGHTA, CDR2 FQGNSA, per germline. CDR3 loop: CASSSHGTSGSLGYF. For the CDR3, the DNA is TGTGCCAGCAGCTCGCACGGGACTAGCGGGAGTCTCGGGTATTTT.

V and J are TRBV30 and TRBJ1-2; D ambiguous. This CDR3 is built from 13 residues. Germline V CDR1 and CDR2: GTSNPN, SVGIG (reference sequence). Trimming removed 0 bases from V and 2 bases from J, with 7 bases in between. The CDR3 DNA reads TGTGCCTGGAGTGTGGAGGCCAACTATGGCTACACCTTC. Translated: CAWSVEANYGYTF.

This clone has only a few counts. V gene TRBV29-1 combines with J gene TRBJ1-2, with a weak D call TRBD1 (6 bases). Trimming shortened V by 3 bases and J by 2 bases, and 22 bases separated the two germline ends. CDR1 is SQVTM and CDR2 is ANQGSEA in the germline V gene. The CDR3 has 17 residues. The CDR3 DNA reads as TGCAGCGTTGAGAATTCAACAGGGCTTCAGGGAAACTATGGCTACACCTTC. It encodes CSVENSTGLQGNYGYTF.

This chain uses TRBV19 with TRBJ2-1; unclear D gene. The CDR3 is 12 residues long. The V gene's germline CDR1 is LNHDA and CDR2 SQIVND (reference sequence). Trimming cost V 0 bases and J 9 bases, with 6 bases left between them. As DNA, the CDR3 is TGTGCCAGTAGTATAGATATCAGTGAGCAGTTCTTC. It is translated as CASSIDISEQFF. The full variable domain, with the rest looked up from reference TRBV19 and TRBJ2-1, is DGGITQSPKYLFRKEGQNVTLSCEQNLNHDAMYWYRQDPGQGLRLIYYSQIVNDFQKGDIAEGYSVSREKKESFPLTVTSAQKNPTAFYLCASSIDISEQFFGPGTRLTVL.

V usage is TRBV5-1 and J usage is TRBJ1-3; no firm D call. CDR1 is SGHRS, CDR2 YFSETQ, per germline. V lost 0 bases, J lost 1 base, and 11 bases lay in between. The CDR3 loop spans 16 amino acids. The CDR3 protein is CASSLGPPGSGNTIYF. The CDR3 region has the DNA TGCGCCAGCAGCTTGGGGCCCCCGGGGTCTGGAAACACCATATATTTT.

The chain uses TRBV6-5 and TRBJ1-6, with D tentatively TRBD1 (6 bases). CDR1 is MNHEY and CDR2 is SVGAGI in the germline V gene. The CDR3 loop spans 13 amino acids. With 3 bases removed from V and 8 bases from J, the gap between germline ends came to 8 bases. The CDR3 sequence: CASSYPGDSPLHF. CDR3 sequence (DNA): TGTGCCAGCAGTTATCCAGGGGATTCACCCCTCCACTTT.

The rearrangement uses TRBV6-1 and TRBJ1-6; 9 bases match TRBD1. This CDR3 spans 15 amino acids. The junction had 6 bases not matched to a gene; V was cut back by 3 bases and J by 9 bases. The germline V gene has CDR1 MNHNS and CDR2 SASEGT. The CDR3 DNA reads TGTGCCAGCAGTGACTGGACAGGGGTTGGTTCACCCCTCCACTTT. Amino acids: CASSDWTGVGSPLHF.

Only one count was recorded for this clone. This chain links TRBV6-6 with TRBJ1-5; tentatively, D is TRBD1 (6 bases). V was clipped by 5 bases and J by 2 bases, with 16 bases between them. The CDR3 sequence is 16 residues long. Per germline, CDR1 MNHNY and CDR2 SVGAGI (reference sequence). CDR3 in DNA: TGTGCCAGCAGTACCACGGACAGAGGCGGCAATCAGCCCCAGCATTTT. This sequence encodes CASSTTDRGGNQPQHF.

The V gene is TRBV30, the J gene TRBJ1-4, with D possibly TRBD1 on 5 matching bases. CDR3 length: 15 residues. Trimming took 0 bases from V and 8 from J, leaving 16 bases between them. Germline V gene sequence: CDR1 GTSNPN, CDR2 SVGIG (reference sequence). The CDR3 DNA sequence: TGTGCCTGGAGTGTCCTGGGGCAGGGAGGGGAAAAACTGTTTTTT. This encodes CAWSVLGQGGEKLFF.

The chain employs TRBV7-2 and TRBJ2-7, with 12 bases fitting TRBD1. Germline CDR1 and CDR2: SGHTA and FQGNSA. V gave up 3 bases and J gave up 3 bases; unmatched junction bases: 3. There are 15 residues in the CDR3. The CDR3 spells CASSLGTGGFYEQYF. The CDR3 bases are TGTGCCAGCAGCTTGGGGACAGGGGGCTTCTACGAGCAGTACTTC.

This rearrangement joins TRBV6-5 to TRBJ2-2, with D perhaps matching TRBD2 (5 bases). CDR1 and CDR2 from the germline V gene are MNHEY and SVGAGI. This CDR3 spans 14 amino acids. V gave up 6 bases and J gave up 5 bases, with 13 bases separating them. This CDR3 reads CASRPSLETGELFF. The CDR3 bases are TGTGCCAGCAGACCCTCACTAGAAACCGGGGAGCTGTTTTTT.

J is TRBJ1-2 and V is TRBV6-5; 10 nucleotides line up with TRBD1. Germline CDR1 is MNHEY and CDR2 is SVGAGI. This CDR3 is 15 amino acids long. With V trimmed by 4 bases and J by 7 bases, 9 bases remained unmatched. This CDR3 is CASSSTDRGRGGYTF. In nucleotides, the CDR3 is TGTGCCAGCAGTTCAACCGACAGGGGGCGGGGTGGCTACACCTTC.

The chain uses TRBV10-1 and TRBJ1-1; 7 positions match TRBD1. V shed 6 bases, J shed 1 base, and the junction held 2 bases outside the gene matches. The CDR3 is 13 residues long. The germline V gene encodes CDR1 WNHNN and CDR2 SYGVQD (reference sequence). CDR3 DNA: TGCGCCAGCAGACAGGGGACGAACACTGAAGCTTTCTTT. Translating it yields CASRQGTNTEAFF.

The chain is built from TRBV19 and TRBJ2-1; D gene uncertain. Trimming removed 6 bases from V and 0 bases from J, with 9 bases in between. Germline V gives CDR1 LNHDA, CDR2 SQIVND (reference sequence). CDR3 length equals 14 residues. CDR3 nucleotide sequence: TGTGCCAGTAGGCCCCGGAGCTCCTACAATGAGCAGTTCTTC. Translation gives CASRPRSSYNEQFF.

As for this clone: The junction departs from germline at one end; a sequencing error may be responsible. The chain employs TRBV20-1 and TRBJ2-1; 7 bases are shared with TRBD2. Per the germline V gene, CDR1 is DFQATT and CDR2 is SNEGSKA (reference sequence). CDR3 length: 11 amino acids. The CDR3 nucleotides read TGTTCTTGGGGGGGGGACAATGAGCAGTTCTTC. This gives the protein CSWGGDNEQFF.

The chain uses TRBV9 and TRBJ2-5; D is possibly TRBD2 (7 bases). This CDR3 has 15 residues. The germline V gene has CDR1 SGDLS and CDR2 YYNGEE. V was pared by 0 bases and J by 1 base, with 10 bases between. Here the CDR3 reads CASSVGGGLQETQYF. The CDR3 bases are TGTGCCAGCAGCGTAGGGGGGGGCCTCCAAGAGACCCAGTACTTC. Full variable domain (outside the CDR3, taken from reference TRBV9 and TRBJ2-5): DSGVTQTPKHLITATGQRVTLRCSPRSGDLSVYWYQQSLDQGLQFLIQYYNGEERAKGNILERFSAQQFPDLHSELNLSSLELGDSALYFCASSVGGGLQETQYFGPGTRLLVL.

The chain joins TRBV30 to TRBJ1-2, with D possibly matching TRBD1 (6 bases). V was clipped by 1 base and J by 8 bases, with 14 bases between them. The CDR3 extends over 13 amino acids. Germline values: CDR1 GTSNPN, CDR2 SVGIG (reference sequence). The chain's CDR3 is CAWSAQQGYGYTF. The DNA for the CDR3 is TGTGCCTGGAGTGCCCAACAGGGATACGGCTACACCTTC.

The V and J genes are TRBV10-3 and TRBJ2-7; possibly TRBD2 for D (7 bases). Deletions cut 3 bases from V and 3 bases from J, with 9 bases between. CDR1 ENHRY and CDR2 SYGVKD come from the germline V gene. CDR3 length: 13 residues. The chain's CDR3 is CAISDGGLYEQYF. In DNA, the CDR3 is TGTGCCATCAGTGACGGGGGGCTCTACGAGCAGTACTTC.

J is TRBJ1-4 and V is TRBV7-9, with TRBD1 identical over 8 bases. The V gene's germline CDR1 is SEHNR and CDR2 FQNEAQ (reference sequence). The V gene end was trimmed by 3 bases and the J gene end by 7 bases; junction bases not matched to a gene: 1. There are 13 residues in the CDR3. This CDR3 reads CASSLGQVEKLFF. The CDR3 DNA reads TGTGCCAGCAGCTTGGGACAGGTTGAAAAACTGTTTTTT.

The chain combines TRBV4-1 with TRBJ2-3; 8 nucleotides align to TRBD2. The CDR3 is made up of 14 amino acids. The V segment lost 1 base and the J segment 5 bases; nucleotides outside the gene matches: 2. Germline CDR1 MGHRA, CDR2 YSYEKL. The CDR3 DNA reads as TGCGCCAGCAGCCAAGGACTAGCGAGAGATACGCAGTATTTT. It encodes CASSQGLARDTQYF.